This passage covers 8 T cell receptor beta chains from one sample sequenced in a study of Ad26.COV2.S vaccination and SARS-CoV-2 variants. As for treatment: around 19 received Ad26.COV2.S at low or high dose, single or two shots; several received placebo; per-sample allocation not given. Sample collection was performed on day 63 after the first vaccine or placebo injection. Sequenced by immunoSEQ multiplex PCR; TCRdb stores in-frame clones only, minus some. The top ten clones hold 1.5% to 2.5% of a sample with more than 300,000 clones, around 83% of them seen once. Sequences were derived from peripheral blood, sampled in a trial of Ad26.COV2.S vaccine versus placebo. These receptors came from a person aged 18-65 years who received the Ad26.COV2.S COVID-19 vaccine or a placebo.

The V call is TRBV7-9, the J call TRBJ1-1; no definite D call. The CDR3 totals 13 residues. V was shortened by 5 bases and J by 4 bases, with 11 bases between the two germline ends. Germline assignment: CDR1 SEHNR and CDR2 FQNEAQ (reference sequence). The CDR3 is CASSTQAVTEAFF. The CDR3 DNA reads TGTGCCAGCAGCACCCAGGCGGTCACTGAAGCTTTCTTT.

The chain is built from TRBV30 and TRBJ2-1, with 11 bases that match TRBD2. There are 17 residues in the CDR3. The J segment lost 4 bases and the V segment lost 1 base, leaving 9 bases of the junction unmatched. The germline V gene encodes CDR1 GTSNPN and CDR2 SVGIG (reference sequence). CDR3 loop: CAWSDRASGGPYNEQFF. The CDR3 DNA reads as TGTGCCTGGAGTGATAGGGCTAGCGGGGGGCCATACAATGAGCAGTTCTTC.

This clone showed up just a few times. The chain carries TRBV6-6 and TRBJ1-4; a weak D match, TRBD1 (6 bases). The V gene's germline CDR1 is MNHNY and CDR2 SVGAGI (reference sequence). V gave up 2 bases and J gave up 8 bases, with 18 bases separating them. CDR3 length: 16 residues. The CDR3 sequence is CASSYGRRTAGEKLFF. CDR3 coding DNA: TGTGCCAGCAGTTACGGGCGGCGGACAGCTGGGGAAAAACTGTTTTTT.

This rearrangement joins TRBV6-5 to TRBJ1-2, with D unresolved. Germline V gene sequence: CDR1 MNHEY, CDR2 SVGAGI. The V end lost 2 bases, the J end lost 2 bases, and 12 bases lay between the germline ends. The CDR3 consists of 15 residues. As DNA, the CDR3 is TGTGCCAGCAGTTACCTGGCGGGATTCAACTATGGCTACACCTTC. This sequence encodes CASSYLAGFNYGYTF.

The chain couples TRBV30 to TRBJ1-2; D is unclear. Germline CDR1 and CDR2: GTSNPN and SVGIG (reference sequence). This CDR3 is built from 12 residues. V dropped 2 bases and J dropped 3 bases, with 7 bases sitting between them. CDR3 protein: CAWSSDYYGYTF. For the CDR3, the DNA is TGTGCCTGGAGTTCAGACTACTATGGCTACACCTTC.

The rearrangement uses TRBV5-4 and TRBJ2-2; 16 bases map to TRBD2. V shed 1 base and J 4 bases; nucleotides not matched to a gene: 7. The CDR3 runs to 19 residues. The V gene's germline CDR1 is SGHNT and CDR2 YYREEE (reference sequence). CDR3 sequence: CASSLMGLAGGRGTGELFF. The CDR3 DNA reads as TGTGCCAGCAGCTTGATGGGACTAGCGGGGGGGCGAGGCACCGGGGAGCTGTTTTTT.

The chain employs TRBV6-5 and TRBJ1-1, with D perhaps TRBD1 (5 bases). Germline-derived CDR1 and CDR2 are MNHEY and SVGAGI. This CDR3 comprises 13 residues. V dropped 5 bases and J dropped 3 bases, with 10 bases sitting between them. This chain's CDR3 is CASSTGGDTEAFF. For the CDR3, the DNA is TGTGCCAGCAGTACGGGGGGAGACACTGAAGCTTTCTTT.

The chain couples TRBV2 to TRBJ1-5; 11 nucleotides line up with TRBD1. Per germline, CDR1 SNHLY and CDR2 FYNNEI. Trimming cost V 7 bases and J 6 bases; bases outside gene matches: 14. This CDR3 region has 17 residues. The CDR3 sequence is CASNGGQGAGRSQPQHF. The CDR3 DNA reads TGTGCCAGCAACGGAGGACAGGGGGCCGGGAGGAGTCAGCCCCAGCATTTT.